A selection of T cell receptor beta chains follows, all from one sample in a study of CD8+ T cells in alopecia areata. The protocol was immunoSEQ multiplex PCR, while the TCRdb copy is restricted to in-frame clones and leaves out a portion. Here the sample spans around 190,000 clones, around three fifths being singletons. Sequencing used CD4+ T cells sorted from blood, obtained at week 4, from a patient treated with tofacitinib. These receptors all come from a human donor with alopecia areata. Each CDR3 is given with its conserved first and last residue. The D gene is left open where the match is weak. Size is omitted from some rows. Given values are once, few, many or a class for expanded clones.

J	size	D	V	DNA	CDR3
TRBJ2-1	once	NA	TRBV30	TGTGCCTGGAACCAAAAGGGGACCTACAATGAGCAGTTCTTC	CAWNQKGTYNEQFF
TRBJ2-6	NA	NA	TRBV4-3	TGCGCCAGCAGCCAAGATATTACAGCTGGGGCCAACGTCCTGACTTTC	CASSQDITAGANVLTF
TRBJ2-7	NA	NA	TRBV4-3	TGCGCCAGCAGCCAAGATCTGGAGAGCTCCTACGAGCAGTACTTC	CASSQDLESSYEQYF
TRBJ1-2	NA	TRBD1	TRBV4-2	TGTGCCAGCAGCCGGGACAGGGATAACTATGGCTACACCTTC	CASSRDRDNYGYTF
TRBJ2-5	NA	NA	TRBV7-7	TGTGCTAGCGCGGTATTGGCAGGGCGTCAAGAGACCCAGTACTTC	CASAVLAGRQETQYF
TRBJ2-5	NA	NA	TRBV7-2	TGTGCCAGCAGCTTAGCCATGGGGGAGACCCAGTACTTC	CASSLAMGETQYF
TRBJ2-7	NA	NA	TRBV25-1	TGTGCCAGCAGTGAATGGGGACCATCCTACGAGCAGTACTTC	CASSEWGPSYEQYF
TRBJ2-3	NA	TRBD1	TRBV7-9	TGTGCCAGCAGCGCCGGGACAGGGGCCTACACAGATACGCAGTATTTT	CASSAGTGAYTDTQYF
TRBJ1-1	NA	NA	TRBV6-1	TGTGCCAGCAGTGAGTACACGATGAACACTGAAGCTTTCTTT	CASSEYTMNTEAFF
TRBJ2-2	NA	NA	TRBV5-1	TGCGCCAGCAGCCGGGGAGACACCGGGGAGCTGTTTTTT	CASSRGDTGELFF
TRBJ2-3	NA	TRBD2	TRBV7-3	TGTGCCAGCAGCTTAGACTTAGCGGGCGCAGATACGCAGTATTTT	CASSLDLAGADTQYF
TRBJ2-3	NA	TRBD2	TRBV9	TGTGCCAGCAGCTTCTCCAGACTAGCGGGCCCCCCCACAGATACGCAGTATTTT	CASSFSRLAGPPTDTQYF
TRBJ2-7	NA	NA	TRBV10-3	TGTGCCATAAGCAGCTCGCTTGACTACGAGCAGTACTTC	CAISSSLDYEQYF
TRBJ1-1	few	NA	TRBV18	TGTGCCAGCTCACCACCTCAGGGGCGAATCACTGAAGCTTTCTTT	CASSPPQGRITEAFF
TRBJ2-7	NA	NA	TRBV29-1	TGCAGCGTTGCGCGGGACCGGTCCTACGAGCAGTACTTC	CSVARDRSYEQYF
TRBJ1-6	NA	TRBD1	TRBV5-6	TGTGCCAGCAGCGCGCGTTGGACAGGGGAAGATTCACCCCTCCACTTT	CASSARWTGEDSPLHF
TRBJ2-5	NA	TRBD2	TRBV9	TGTGCCAGCAGCGTAGCTGGGCTAGCGGGGCAAGAGACCCAGTACTTC	CASSVAGLAGQETQYF
TRBJ2-3	NA	TRBD2	TRBV7-2	TGTGCCAGCAGCTTGGGGGGGACTAGCACAGATACGCAGTATTTT	CASSLGGTSTDTQYF
TRBJ1-1	NA	NA	TRBV7-3	TGTGCCAGCAGCTTATCGGGAAACACTGAAGCTTTCTTT	CASSLSGNTEAFF
TRBJ1-4	NA	NA	TRBV29-1	TGCAGCGTTGGGGGAGCAACTAATGAAAAACTGTTTTTT	CSVGGATNEKLFF
TRBJ2-2	few	NA	TRBV4-3	TGCGCCAGCAGCCAAGGTGGGGCAGGCGAAACCGGGGAGCTGTTTTTT	CASSQGGAGETGELFF
TRBJ2-2	NA	NA	TRBV7-9	TGTGCCAGCAGCTTGACAGGACGGACCGGGGAGCTGTTTTTT	CASSLTGRTGELFF
TRBJ2-2	NA	NA	TRBV5-1	TGCGCCAGCAGCTTGCGGGCAGCAACCGGGGAGCTGTTTTTT	CASSLRAATGELFF
TRBJ1-1	NA	NA	TRBV29-1	TGCAGCGTTGGGGTCAGGAAAAACACTGAAGCTTTCTTT	CSVGVRKNTEAFF
TRBJ2-1	NA	TRBD2	TRBV2	TGTGCCAGCACCGAGGGGACTATTAATGAGCAGTTCTTC	CASTEGTINEQFF
TRBJ2-6	few	NA	TRBV5-4	TGTGCCAGCACCAAGGACCCGCCTTCTGGGGCCAACGTCCTGACTTTC	CASTKDPPSGANVLTF
TRBJ1-2	NA	TRBD1	TRBV4-3	TGCGCCAGCAGCCAGCCCGGGACAGTTGGCTACACCTTC	CASSQPGTVGYTF
TRBJ2-1	few	TRBD1	TRBV5-4	TGTGCCAGCAGTCCAGGCGGGACAGGGGGCTACAATGAGCAGTTCTTC	CASSPGGTGGYNEQFF
TRBJ2-7	once	NA	TRBV11-2	TGTGCCAGCAGCCCTTCCTACGAGCAGTACTTC	CASSPSYEQYF
TRBJ2-1	NA	NA	TRBV4-3	TGCGCCAGCAGCCAAGAAGGTGGCAATGAGCAGTTCTTC	CASSQEGGNEQFF
TRBJ2-7	NA	TRBD1	TRBV29-1	TGCAGCGCCTCCGGGACAGGGACCAGCGAGCAGTACTTC	CSASGTGTSEQYF
TRBJ2-7	once	NA	TRBV19	TGTGCCAGTAAGGCAGGCCCTCGGTGGTACTTC	CASKAGPRWYF
TRBJ1-2	few	NA	TRBV20-1	TGCAGTGCTGGAACTAACTATGGCTACACCTTC	CSAGTNYGYTF
TRBJ1-2	NA	NA	TRBV19	TGTGCCAGTAAGAGGAGGGCATATGGCTACACCTTC	CASKRRAYGYTF
TRBJ2-5	once	TRBD2	TRBV9	TGTGCCAGCAGCGTAGCCTCTAGCGGTCCCCGGTGGACCCAGTACTTC	CASSVASSGPRWTQYF
TRBJ2-1	few	TRBD2	TRBV5-4	TGTGCCAGCAGCTTAACTAGCGGCGGGGCCCATGAGCAGTTCTTC	CASSLTSGGAHEQFF
TRBJ2-5	NA	NA	TRBV29-1	TGCAGCGTAGCCGGGACGGTCCAAGAGACCCAGTACTTC	CSVAGTVQETQYF
TRBJ2-7	NA	TRBD1	TRBV27	TGTGCCAGCAGTTTAAGGGGACAGGGGGGGTACGAGCAGTACTTC	CASSLRGQGGYEQYF
TRBJ1-1	few	NA	TRBV19	TGTGCCAGTGGCGGGACCATGGGGACTGAAGCTTTCTTT	CASGGTMGTEAFF
TRBJ1-2	NA	NA	TRBV29-1	TGCAGCGTACATGACAGCACCCGCTATGGCTACACCTTC	CSVHDSTRYGYTF
TRBJ2-1	NA	NA	TRBV2	TGTGCCACCGCGCTGTGGGAAGGAACCCATCCCCACAATGAGCAGTTCTTC	CATALWEGTHPHNEQFF
TRBJ2-7	NA	NA	TRBV19	TGTGCCAGTAGTATCGGGCGGGGCTCCTACGAGCAGTACTTC	CASSIGRGSYEQYF
TRBJ2-3	once	TRBD1	TRBV11-1	TGTGCCAGCAGCCTCACAGGGGTTCCCACAGATACGCAGTATTTT	CASSLTGVPTDTQYF
TRBJ2-7	NA	TRBD1	TRBV9	TGTGCCAGCAGCAAAGGTTCGGGGACAGGGACCTACGAGCAGTACTTC	CASSKGSGTGTYEQYF
TRBJ2-2	few	NA	TRBV7-8	TGTGCCAGCAGCCCACCCCTGCGCATGAGGAAGAACACCGGGGAGCTGTTTTTT	CASSPPLRMRKNTGELFF
TRBJ2-3	NA	NA	TRBV10-3	TGTGCCATCAGTAGCTTTTCTAGCACAGATACGCAGTATTTT	CAISSFSSTDTQYF